The entry that follows covers one T cell receptor (beta chain) sequence. Germline V CDR1 and CDR2: SGHRS, YFSETQ. The CDR3 consists of 16 residues. The V segment lost 0 bases and the J segment 2 bases; nucleotides outside the gene matches: 6. This entry belongs to a study of shared clonotypes between healthy human individuals. TCRdb keeps only in-frame clones here, not all; method: immunoSEQ multiplex PCR. Of 450,000 to 550,000 clones listed, approximately 79% were seen once; the top ten hold 10% to 15%. The TCR sequence derives from a woman aged 35 to 49 in good health. Some clones in this sample may be carry-over from other donors' samples. This rearrangement joins TRBV5-1 to TRBJ2-3, with 7 bases matching TRBD2. The sample consisted of PBMCs. CDR3 sequence reads: CASSLGGSGYTDTQYF. CDR3 DNA: TGCGCCAGCAGCTTGGGTGGTAGCGGGTACACAGATACGCAGTATTTT.